This TCR beta chain was sequenced for a study of response to subunit inactivated influenza vaccine. General study points: Authors suggested that a seasonal influenza vaccination recruits few new T cells each time.

The germline CDR1 and CDR2 sequences are ENHRY and SYGVKD. This CDR3 has 13 residues. Trimming shortened V by 7 bases and J by 6 bases, and 16 bases separated the two germline ends. TCRdb reprocessed the RT-PCR reads via MiXCR and lists one record per CDR3 protein. In the table there are hundreds of thousands of distinct CDR3 sequences, more than 15% of which are singletons. There are many counts of this clonotype. The antigen is undetermined. This TCR was sampled from a man aged 45-60 years who received an inactivated influenza vaccine. The gene calls are TRBV10-3 and TRBJ2-7; D is possibly TRBD2 (5 bases). Material: PBMCs from blood, obtained 11 to 12 days after vaccination. In DNA form, the CDR3 reads TGTGCCATCATGGTCGTCCTGGCGGGCGAGCAGTACTTC. It specifies CAIMVVLAGEQYF.